The next 20 T cell receptor beta chains were all read from a single sample in a study of T-cell memory formation after mild COVID-19. TCRdb re-derived calls from the 5' RACE reads in MiXCR, one entry per CDR3 protein. The sample comprises roughly 300,000 distinct CDR3 sequences, roughly 8% of which are singletons, and approximately 23% rests with the top ten. The sequencing input was PBMCs or a T cell subset sorted from them (not recorded which). The receptor source for this set is a man between 18 and 35 years old who had mild COVID-19 (a few samples of this study predate the infection). Cell type and time point are not known.

This clonotype was counted at least ten times. The chain employs TRBV6-6 and TRBJ1-5; D gene unclear. This CDR3 contains 14 residues. Germline loops: CDR1 MNHNY, CDR2 SVGAGI (reference sequence). With 2 bases removed from V and 7 bases from J, the gap between germline ends came to 12 bases. CDR3 sequence reads: CASSYDSSVQPQHF. The CDR3 region has the DNA TGTGCCAGCAGTTACGACTCGTCGGTCCAGCCCCAGCATTTT.

Ten or more counts support this clonotype. The chain links TRBV5-4 to TRBJ2-1; TRBD2 matches 8 bases. The CDR3 loop spans 15 amino acids. V dropped 6 bases and J dropped 4; count of bases not matched to a gene: 9. The germline CDR1 and CDR2 sequences are SGHNT and YYREEE (reference sequence). The CDR3 DNA follows: TGTGCCAGCACTGAGTCGGCGGGGGGATACAATGAGCAGTTCTTC. This encodes CASTESAGGYNEQFF.

Ten or more counts support this clonotype. V and J are TRBV24-1 and TRBJ2-5, with 8 bases matching TRBD1. Losses at the gene ends were 4 bases for V and 4 bases for J; bases not matched to a gene: 13. Looked up from germline, CDR1 is KGHDR and CDR2 is SFDVKD. CDR3 length: 17 residues. The CDR3 coding sequence is TGTGCCACCAGTGACCCCGGACAGGGATGGTTTGGAGAGACCCAGTACTTC. Its translation: CATSDPGQGWFGETQYF.

The table lists this clonotype with a few counts. V and J are TRBV5-1 and TRBJ1-1; D gene ambiguous. The CDR3 has 13 amino acids. From germline, CDR1 is SGHRS and CDR2 YFSETQ. The V end lost 2 bases, the J end lost 11 bases, and 16 bases lay between the germline ends. CDR3 in DNA: TGCGCCAGCAGCTTCGAAGGTTCGAGATACGCTTTCTTT. It encodes CASSFEGSRYAFF.

The sample holds many counts of this clonotype. CDR3 in amino acids: CASQGAAGMYEQFF. DNA for the CDR3: TGTGCCAGCCAAGGAGCGGCGGGGATGTATGAGCAGTTCTTC. The chain couples TRBV7-9 to TRBJ2-1, with a weak D call TRBD2 (6 bases). V was trimmed by 8 bases and J by 8 bases, leaving 19 bases between them. The CDR3 length is 14 residues. Germline lookup yields CDR1 SEHNR and CDR2 FQNEAQ (reference sequence).

This clonotype has only a few counts. The chain recombines TRBV4-1 with TRBJ2-3; 7 bases are shared with TRBD1. Losses at the gene ends were 1 base for V and 6 bases for J; bases not matched to a gene: 19. The CDR3 covers 19 residues. Germline CDR1 reads MGHRA; CDR2 reads YSYEKL. CDR3 DNA sequence: TGCGCCAGCAGCCAAGGGCCCGAGAGTAGGGGGCCGGTGGTGGATACGCAGTATTTT. Translation: CASSQGPESRGPVVDTQYF.

This clonotype appeared a few times. The chain couples TRBV11-2 to TRBJ2-7; TRBD1 matches at 7 bases. The length of the CDR3 is 13 residues. Trimming took 6 bases from V and 6 from J; bases not matched to a gene: 8. Germline V lookup: CDR1 SGHAT, CDR2 FQNNGV. The chain's CDR3 is CASRPGDSSEQYV. In nucleotides, the CDR3 is TGTGCCAGCAGGCCTGGGGACAGTTCCGAGCAGTACGTC.

Written as DNA, the CDR3 is TGCAGCGTGTGCCGGGAGGCAACTAATGAAAAACTGTTTTTT. Its protein product is CSVCREATNEKLFF. The gene calls are TRBV29-1 and TRBJ1-4; D not certain. Trimming took 6 bases from V and 0 from J, leaving 11 bases between them. From germline, CDR1 is SQVTM and CDR2 ANQGSEA. This CDR3 spans 14 amino acids.

This clonotype has ten or more counts. The chain is built from TRBV9 and TRBJ1-2; 9 positions match TRBD1. The V segment lost 4 bases and the J segment 7 bases; nucleotides outside the gene matches: 5. In germline, CDR1 is SGDLS, CDR2 YYNGEE. There are 13 residues in the CDR3. In DNA, the CDR3 is TGTGCCAGCAGCCTAACAGGGGGCCGTGGCTACACCTTC. This codes for CASSLTGGRGYTF.

In this sample, this clonotype turned up a few times. The chain uses TRBV20-1 and TRBJ2-1, with TRBD1 identical over 11 bases. In germline, CDR1 is DFQATT, CDR2 SNEGSKA (reference sequence). The length of the CDR3 is 14 residues. V shed 2 bases, J shed 6 bases, and the junction held 3 bases outside the gene matches. The CDR3 here is CSARRGTGGNEQFF. The CDR3 nucleotides are TGCAGTGCTAGAAGGGGGACAGGGGGCAATGAGCAGTTCTTC.

The chain joins TRBV10-3 to TRBJ1-1; no reliable D call. CDR1 and CDR2 from the germline V gene are ENHRY and SYGVKD. The V and J ends lost 6 bases and 2 bases respectively, with 10 bases between them. This CDR3 contains 13 residues. The CDR3 DNA reads as TGTGCCATCAGCACAGAAGCTAACACTGAAGCTTTCTTT. This gives the protein CAISTEANTEAFF.

The chain carries TRBV20-1 and TRBJ2-5; maybe TRBD2 (7 bases). The CDR3 totals 17 residues. V lost 0 bases to trimming and J lost 1 base, with 18 bases between them. Germline V CDR1 and CDR2: DFQATT, SNEGSKA (reference sequence). The CDR3 loop is CSARDARGGGGQETQYF. CDR3 sequence (DNA): TGCAGTGCTAGAGACGCGAGGGGGGGAGGCGGCCAAGAGACCCAGTACTTC.

This clonotype was observed a handful of times. The chain is built from TRBV7-9 and TRBJ2-3; 9 bases match TRBD2. Germline CDR1 and CDR2: SEHNR and FQNEAQ (reference sequence). V trimming: 0 bases; J trimming: 5 bases; junction bases outside the gene matches: 3. The CDR3 extends over 15 amino acids. CDR3 coding DNA: TGTGCCAGCAGCTTAGCTGCGGGGGGGCAAGATACGCAGTATTTT. This translates into CASSLAAGGQDTQYF.

This clonotype turned up a few times. The V and J genes are TRBV20-1 and TRBJ2-3; D gene unclear. Germline V gives CDR1 DFQATT, CDR2 SNEGSKA (reference sequence). This CDR3 is built from 12 residues. V lost 3 bases to trimming and J lost 2 bases, with 6 bases between them. The CDR3 region has the DNA TGCAGTGCTAGGGCAGCCACAGATACGCAGTATTTT. It codes for CSARAATDTQYF.

V is TRBV25-1 and J is TRBJ1-1, with a weak D call TRBD1 (6 bases). The V end lost 4 bases, the J end lost 11 bases, and 20 bases lay between the germline ends. Germline loops: CDR1 MGHDK, CDR2 SYGVNS. The CDR3 extends over 14 amino acids. CDR3 nucleotides: TGTGCCAGCAGTGGGGGGCAGGCGGTAGATGTGGCTTTCTTT. Translation gives CASSGGQAVDVAFF.

J is TRBJ2-3 and V is TRBV6-2 or TRBV6-3; D might be TRBD1 (7 bases). CDR1 and CDR2 (germline): MNHEY, SVGEGT. CDR3 size: 16 residues. V was trimmed by 8 bases and J by 0 bases, leaving 18 bases between them. CDR3 DNA sequence: TGTGCCAGCGGGCGGAGGGGGCCTGAAAGCACAGATACGCAGTATTTT. Translating it yields CASGRRGPESTDTQYF.

A few counts support this clonotype. This chain links TRBV4-1 with TRBJ2-1; 7 bases are a match to TRBD2. Per the germline V gene, CDR1 is MGHRA and CDR2 is YSYEKL. CDR3 length equals 14 residues. Losses at the gene ends were 9 bases for V and 4 bases for J; bases not matched to a gene: 9. For the CDR3, the DNA is TGCGCCAGTCGAGGACTAGTCGGGTACAATGAGCAGTTCTTC. Residues: CASRGLVGYNEQFF.

This clonotype has just a few counts. The V and J genes are TRBV10-3 and TRBJ1-1; 8 nucleotides match TRBD1. Germline V CDR1 and CDR2: ENHRY, SYGVKD. The CDR3 runs to 16 residues. V trimming: 6 bases; J trimming: 5 bases; junction bases outside the gene matches: 14. CDR3 coding DNA: TGTGCCATCAGCCCCGGACAGGGATTTTGGAGGACTGAAGCTTTCTTT. Amino acid sequence: CAISPGQGFWRTEAFF.

This chain connects TRBV7-9 to TRBJ2-1, with D unclear. CDR1 SEHNR and CDR2 FQNEAQ come from the germline V gene (reference sequence). The CDR3 runs to 16 residues. V was clipped by 5 bases and J by 0 bases, with 14 bases between them. The CDR3 spells CASSIDWSSSYNEQFF. The CDR3 DNA reads TGTGCCAGCAGCATCGACTGGTCGAGCTCCTACAATGAGCAGTTCTTC. Variable domain in full (rest from reference TRBV7-9 and TRBJ2-1): DTGVSQNPRHKITKRGQNVTFRCDPISEHNRLYWYRQTLGQGPEFLTYFQNEAQLEKSRLLSDRFSAERPKGSFSTLEIQRTEQGDSAMYLCASSIDWSSSYNEQFFGPGTRLTVL.

The J gene is TRBJ2-6, the V gene TRBV7-8; D is uncertain. Germline CDR1 reads SGHVS; CDR2 reads FQNEAQ. Trimming left V 5 bases short and J 2 bases short, with 7 bases between. This CDR3 is built from 14 residues. The DNA of the CDR3 is TGTGCCAGCAGCGTGGGGACTGGGGCCAACGTCCTGACTTTC. This sequence encodes CASSVGTGANVLTF. The variable domain in full, with the rest retrieved from reference TRBV7-8 and TRBJ2-6, is GAGVSQSPRYKVAKRGQDVALRCDPISGHVSLFWYQQALGQGPEFLTYFQNEAQLDKSGLPSDRFFAERPEGSVSTLKIQRTQQEDSAVYLCASSVGTGANVLTFGAGSRLTVL.